A single sample gave rise to the 5 T cell receptor beta chains below, sequenced in a study of OX40 agonist ivuxolimab in advanced cancers. TCRdb's copy holds only in-frame clones and misses some; the assay was immunoSEQ multiplex PCR. The repertoire holds 65,000 to 90,000 clones, with 80% to 90% as singletons. Here the sequenced sample was CD4+ or CD8+ T cells sorted from blood, taken in a trial of the OX40 agonist ivuxolimab. Every receptor here comes from an adult with an advanced solid tumor such as melanoma, head and neck, liver or kidney cancer.

V usage is TRBV4-2 and J usage is TRBJ2-3, with unresolved D. The CDR3 has 17 residues. The V end lost 1 base, the J end lost 0 bases, and 14 bases lay between the germline ends. CDR1 is LGHNA, CDR2 YNFKEQ, per germline. The CDR3 DNA follows: TGTGCCAGCAGCCAAGTGGATCGCGGTGCTAGCACAGATACGCAGTATTTT. As protein: CASSQVDRGASTDTQYF.

The chain couples TRBV19 to TRBJ1-1; weak D call: TRBD1 (5 bases). V was clipped by 5 bases and J by 8 bases, with 15 bases between them. Per germline, CDR1 LNHDA and CDR2 SQIVND (reference sequence). This CDR3 spans 13 amino acids. The DNA for the CDR3 is TGTGCCAGTAGTCCCCCGGGGGAGCGAGAAGCTTTCTTT. As protein: CASSPPGEREAFF.

The table lists this clone with a count of one. The J gene is TRBJ1-1, the V gene TRBV6-5, with a weak D call TRBD1 (6 bases). Germline V gives CDR1 MNHEY, CDR2 SVGAGI. Trimming cost V 6 bases and J 10 bases, with 21 bases left between them. CDR3 length equals 14 residues. The CDR3 is CASSPSIGGWGAFF. The CDR3 DNA is TGTGCCAGCAGCCCATCGATAGGGGGATGGGGAGCTTTCTTT.

This chain connects TRBV5-1 to TRBJ2-3; 9 bases are a match to TRBD2. The CDR3 extends over 14 amino acids. Looked up from germline, CDR1 is SGHRS and CDR2 is YFSETQ. Trimming cost V 4 bases and J 3 bases; bases outside gene matches: 3. The CDR3 region has the DNA TGCGCCAGCAGCCCGGGACTAGCTACAGATACGCAGTATTTT. This codes for CASSPGLATDTQYF.

CDR3 region: CAIRRQGGSSPLHF. CDR3 DNA: TGTGCCATCAGGAGACAGGGTGGAAGTTCACCCCTCCACTTT. The V and J genes are TRBV10-3 and TRBJ1-6, with TRBD1 identical over 7 bases. Germline trimming cut 6 bases from V and 9 bases from J; bases unmatched to any gene: 8. The germline V gene encodes CDR1 ENHRY and CDR2 SYGVKD. This CDR3 contains 14 residues.